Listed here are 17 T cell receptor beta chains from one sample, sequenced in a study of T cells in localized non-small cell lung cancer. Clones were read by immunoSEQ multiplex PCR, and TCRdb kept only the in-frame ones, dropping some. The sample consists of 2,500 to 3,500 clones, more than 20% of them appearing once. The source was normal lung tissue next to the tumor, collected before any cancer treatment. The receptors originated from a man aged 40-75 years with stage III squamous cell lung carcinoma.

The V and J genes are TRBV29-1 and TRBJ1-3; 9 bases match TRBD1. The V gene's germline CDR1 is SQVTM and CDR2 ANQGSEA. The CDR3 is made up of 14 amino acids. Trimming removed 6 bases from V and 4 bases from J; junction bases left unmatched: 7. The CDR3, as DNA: TGCAGCGTCCATCTTGGACAGGGGGGAAACACCATATATTTT. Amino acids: CSVHLGQGGNTIYF. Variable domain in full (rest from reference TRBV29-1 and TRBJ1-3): SAVISQKPSRDICQRGTSLTIQCQVDSQVTMMFWYRQQPGQSLTLIATANQGSEATYESGFVIDKFPISRPNLTFSTLTVSNMSPEDSSIYLCSVHLGQGGNTIYFGEGSWLTVV.

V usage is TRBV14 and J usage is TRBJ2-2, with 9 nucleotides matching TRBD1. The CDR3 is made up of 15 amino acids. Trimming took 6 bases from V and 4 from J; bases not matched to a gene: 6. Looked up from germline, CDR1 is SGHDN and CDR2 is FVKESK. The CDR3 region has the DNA TGTGCCAGCAGTCAGACAGGGGGGGCCACCGGGGAGCTGTTTTTT. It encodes CASSQTGGATGELFF.

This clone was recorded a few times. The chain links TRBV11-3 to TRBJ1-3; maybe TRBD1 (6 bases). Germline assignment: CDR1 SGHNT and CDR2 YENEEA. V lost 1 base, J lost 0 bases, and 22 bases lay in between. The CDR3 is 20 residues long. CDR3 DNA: TGTGCCAGCAGCTTAGTCCCCGTGTTGGGGGCCCTTGTCTCTGGAAACACCATATATTTT. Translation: CASSLVPVLGALVSGNTIYF.

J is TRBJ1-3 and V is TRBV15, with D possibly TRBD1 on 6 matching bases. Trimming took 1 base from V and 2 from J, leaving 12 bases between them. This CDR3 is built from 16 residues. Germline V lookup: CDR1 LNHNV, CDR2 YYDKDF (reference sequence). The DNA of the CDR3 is TGTGCCACCAGCAGAGTTGTGGGGGCCGCTGGAAACACCATATATTTT. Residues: CATSRVVGAAGNTIYF. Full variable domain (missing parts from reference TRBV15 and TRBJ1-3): DAMVIQNPRYQVTQFGKPVTLSCSQTLNHNVMYWYQQKSSQAPKLLFHYYDKDFNNEADTPDNFQSRRPNTSFCFLDIRSPGLGDTAMYLCATSRVVGAAGNTIYFGEGSWLTVV.

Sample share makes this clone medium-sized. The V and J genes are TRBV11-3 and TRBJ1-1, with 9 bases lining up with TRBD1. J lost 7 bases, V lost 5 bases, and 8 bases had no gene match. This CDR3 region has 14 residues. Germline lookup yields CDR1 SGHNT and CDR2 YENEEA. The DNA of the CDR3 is TGTGCCAGCAGCAGGGGACAGGGAAGGGGTGAAGCTTTCTTT. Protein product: CASSRGQGRGEAFF.

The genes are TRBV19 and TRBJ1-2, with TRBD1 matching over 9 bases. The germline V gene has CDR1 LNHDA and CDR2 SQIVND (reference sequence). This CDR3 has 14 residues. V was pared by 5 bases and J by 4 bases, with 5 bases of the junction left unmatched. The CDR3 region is CASSEQGAGYGYTF. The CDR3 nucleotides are TGTGCCAGTAGTGAACAGGGGGCTGGCTATGGCTACACCTTC. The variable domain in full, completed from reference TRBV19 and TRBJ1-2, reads DGGITQSPKYLFRKEGQNVTLSCEQNLNHDAMYWYRQDPGQGLRLIYYSQIVNDFQKGDIAEGYSVSREKKESFPLTVTSAQKNPTAFYLCASSEQGAGYGYTFGSGTRLTVV.

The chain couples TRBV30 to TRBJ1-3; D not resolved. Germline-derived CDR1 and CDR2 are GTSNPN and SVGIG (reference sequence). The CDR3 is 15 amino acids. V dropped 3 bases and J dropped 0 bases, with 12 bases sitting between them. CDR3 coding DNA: TGTGCCTGGAGCGTGCGCAGTCTCTCTGGAAACACCATATATTTT. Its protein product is CAWSVRSLSGNTIYF.

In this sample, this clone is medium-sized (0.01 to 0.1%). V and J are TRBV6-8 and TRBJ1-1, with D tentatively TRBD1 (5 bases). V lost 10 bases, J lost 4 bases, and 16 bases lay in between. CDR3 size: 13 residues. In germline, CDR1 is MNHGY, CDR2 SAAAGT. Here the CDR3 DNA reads TGTGCCATCACTGGGGGGTATGGCACTGAAGCTTTCTTT. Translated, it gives CAITGGYGTEAFF.

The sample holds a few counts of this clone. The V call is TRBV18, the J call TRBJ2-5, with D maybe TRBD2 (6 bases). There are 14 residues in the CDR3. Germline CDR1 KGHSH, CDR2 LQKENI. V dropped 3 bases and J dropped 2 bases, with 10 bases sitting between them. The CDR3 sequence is CASSPSGTQETQYF. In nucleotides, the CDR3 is TGTGCCAGCTCACCCTCCGGGACTCAAGAGACCCAGTACTTC.

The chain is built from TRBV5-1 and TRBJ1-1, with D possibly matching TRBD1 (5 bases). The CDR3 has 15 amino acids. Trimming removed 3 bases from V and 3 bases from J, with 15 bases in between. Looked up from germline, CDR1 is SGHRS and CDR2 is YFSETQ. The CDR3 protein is CASSSWGLSDTEAFF. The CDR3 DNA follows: TGCGCCAGCAGCTCCTGGGGGTTGAGCGACACTGAAGCTTTCTTT.

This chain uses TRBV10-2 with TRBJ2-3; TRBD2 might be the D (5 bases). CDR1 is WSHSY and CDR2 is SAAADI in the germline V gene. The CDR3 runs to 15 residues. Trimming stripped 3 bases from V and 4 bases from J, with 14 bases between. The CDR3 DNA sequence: TGCGCCAGCAGTGATAGTACGGGGTGGGCAGATACGCAGTATTTT. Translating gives CASSDSTGWADTQYF.

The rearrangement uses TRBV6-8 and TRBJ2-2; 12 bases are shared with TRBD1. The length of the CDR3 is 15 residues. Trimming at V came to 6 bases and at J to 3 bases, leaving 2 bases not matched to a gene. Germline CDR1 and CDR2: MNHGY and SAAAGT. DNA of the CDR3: TGTGCCAGCAGGGGACAGGGGGCTTACACCGGGGAGCTGTTTTTT. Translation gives CASRGQGAYTGELFF.

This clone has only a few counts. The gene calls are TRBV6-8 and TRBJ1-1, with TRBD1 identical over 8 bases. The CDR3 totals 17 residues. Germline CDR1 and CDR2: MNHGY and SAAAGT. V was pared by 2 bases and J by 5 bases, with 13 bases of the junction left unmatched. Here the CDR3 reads CASSYTGQGVEGTEAFF. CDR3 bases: TGTGCCAGCAGTTACACCGGACAGGGCGTGGAGGGGACTGAAGCTTTCTTT.

In DNA form, the CDR3 reads TGTGCCAGCAGCTTGGGGGGCGGTCTGAACACCGGGGAGCTGTTTTTT. Translating gives CASSLGGGLNTGELFF. This chain uses TRBV11-3 with TRBJ2-2; tentatively, D is TRBD1 or TRBD2 (6 bases each). Trimming took off 3 bases at V and 1 base at J, with 12 bases between the two ends. This CDR3 contains 16 residues. Germline assignment: CDR1 SGHNT and CDR2 YENEEA.

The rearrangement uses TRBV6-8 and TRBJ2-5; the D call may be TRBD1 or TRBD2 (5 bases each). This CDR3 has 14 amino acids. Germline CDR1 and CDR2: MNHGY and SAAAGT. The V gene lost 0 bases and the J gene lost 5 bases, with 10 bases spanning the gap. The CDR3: CASSYSRGLETQYF. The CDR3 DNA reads TGTGCCAGCAGTTACTCACGGGGCCTGGAGACCCAGTACTTC.

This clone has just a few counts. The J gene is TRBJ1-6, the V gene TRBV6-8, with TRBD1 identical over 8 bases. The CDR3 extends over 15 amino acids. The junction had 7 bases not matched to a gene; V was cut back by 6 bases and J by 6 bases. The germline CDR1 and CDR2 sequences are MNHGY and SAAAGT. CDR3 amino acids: CASRPGQGGNSPLHF. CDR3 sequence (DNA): TGTGCCAGCAGACCCGGACAGGGTGGTAATTCACCCCTCCACTTT.

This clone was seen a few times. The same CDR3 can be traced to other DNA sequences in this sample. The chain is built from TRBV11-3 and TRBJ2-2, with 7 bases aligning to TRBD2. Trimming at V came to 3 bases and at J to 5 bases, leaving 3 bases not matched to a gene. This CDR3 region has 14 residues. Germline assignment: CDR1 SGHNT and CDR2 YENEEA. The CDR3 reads CASSLRGGTGELFF. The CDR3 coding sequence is TGTGCCAGCAGCTTGAGGGGAGGGACCGGGGAGCTGTTTTTT.